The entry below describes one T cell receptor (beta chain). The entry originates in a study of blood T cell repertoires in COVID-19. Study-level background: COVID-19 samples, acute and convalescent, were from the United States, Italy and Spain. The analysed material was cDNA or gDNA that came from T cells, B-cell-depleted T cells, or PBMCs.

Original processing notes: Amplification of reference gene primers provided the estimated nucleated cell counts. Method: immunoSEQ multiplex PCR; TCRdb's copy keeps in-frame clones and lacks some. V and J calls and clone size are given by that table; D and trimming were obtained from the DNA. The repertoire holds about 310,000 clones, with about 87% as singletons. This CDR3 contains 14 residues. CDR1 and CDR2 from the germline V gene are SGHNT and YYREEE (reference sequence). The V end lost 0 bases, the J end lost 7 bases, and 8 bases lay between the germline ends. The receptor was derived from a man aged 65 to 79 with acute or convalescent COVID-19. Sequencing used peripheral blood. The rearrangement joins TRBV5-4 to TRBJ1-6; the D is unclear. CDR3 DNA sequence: TGTGCCAGCAGCTTGGAACCAGGAAATTCACCCCTCCACTTT. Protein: CASSLEPGNSPLHF.